Presented here are 8 T cell receptor beta chains from one specimen sequenced in a study of cytomegalovirus exposure and HLA in healthy donors. Only in-frame clones appear in the TCRdb table, and some are missing; sequencing was by immunoSEQ multiplex PCR. This table holds around 120,000 clones, more than 70% found once. Sequenced: PBMCs. The receptors here all came from a man aged 18 to 30 in good health and CMV-seronegative.

This chain uses TRBV7-2 with TRBJ2-3; 12 nucleotides line up with TRBD2. From germline, CDR1 is SGHTA and CDR2 FQGNSA. The length of the CDR3 is 17 residues. The V gene end was trimmed by 1 base and the J gene end by 5 bases; junction bases not matched to a gene: 7. CDR3 coding DNA: TGTGCCAGCAGCTTAGTAACTAGCGGGGGGTTGGGAGATACGCAGTATTTT. Its protein product is CASSLVTSGGLGDTQYF.

This clone was observed once. The CDR3 spells CASSQQGSANEKLFF. The CDR3 DNA is TGCGCCAGCAGCCAACAGGGGTCGGCTAATGAAAAACTGTTTTTT. The chain carries TRBV5-1 and TRBJ1-4; 7 bases are shared with TRBD1. This CDR3 is 15 amino acids long. Per germline, CDR1 SGHRS and CDR2 YFSETQ. J lost 3 bases, V lost 4 bases, and 6 bases had no gene match.

The chain uses TRBV5-1 and TRBJ1-1, with a weak D call TRBD1 (5 bases). Trimming pared 0 bases from V and 5 bases from J, leaving 14 bases between. Germline V CDR1 and CDR2: SGHRS, YFSETQ. The CDR3 has 15 residues. The CDR3 nucleotides read TGCGCCAGCAGCTTGGAGATGTCGGGGGGAACTGAAGCTTTCTTT. It yields the protein CASSLEMSGGTEAFF.

This chain uses TRBV7-9 with TRBJ1-4; TRBD1 agrees at 8 bases. The CDR3 totals 15 residues. Germline V gives CDR1 SEHNR, CDR2 FQNEAQ (reference sequence). V lost 3 bases to trimming and J lost 3 bases; unmatched junction nucleotides: 3. The CDR3 coding sequence is TGTGCCAGCAGCTTCTCAGGGGGCGCTAATGAAAAACTGTTTTTT. This gives the protein CASSFSGGANEKLFF.

This chain uses TRBV25-1 with TRBJ2-1; 9 bases align to TRBD1. This CDR3 is 16 amino acids long. V shed 4 bases, J shed 7 bases, and the junction held 11 bases outside the gene matches. Germline V lookup: CDR1 MGHDK, CDR2 SYGVNS. The DNA of the CDR3 is TGTGCCAGCAGTGGACTGAGTGGGACAGGGACGAATGAGCAGTTCTTC. Translation gives CASSGLSGTGTNEQFF.

This chain uses TRBV7-2 with TRBJ2-1; TRBD2 agrees at 7 bases. The CDR3 runs to 15 residues. CDR1 and CDR2 from the germline V gene are SGHTA and FQGNSA. J lost 3 bases, V lost 7 bases, and 9 bases had no gene match. The CDR3 here is CASTLTAGNYNEQFF. CDR3 DNA: TGTGCCAGCACGTTAACAGCGGGGAACTACAATGAGCAGTTCTTC.

J is TRBJ1-1 and V is TRBV25-1; a weak D match, TRBD1 (6 bases). The germline V and J ends were trimmed by 3 bases and 5 bases, with 25 bases remaining between them. Germline CDR1 and CDR2: MGHDK and SYGVNS. This CDR3 has 18 residues. The CDR3 loop reads CASSDQPGALSVGTEAFF. CDR3 sequence (DNA): TGTGCCAGCAGTGATCAGCCAGGGGCCCTATCAGTTGGGACTGAAGCTTTCTTT.

The chain recombines TRBV4-1 with TRBJ1-3; D is perhaps TRBD1 (5 bases). The CDR3 is made up of 16 amino acids. V gave up 0 bases and J gave up 4 bases, with 13 bases separating them. CDR1 is MGHRA and CDR2 is YSYEKL in the germline V gene. The CDR3 DNA reads TGCGCCAGCAGCCAAGATTTCGGAGGGGTGGGAAACACCATATATTTT. This codes for CASSQDFGGVGNTIYF.